This T cell receptor (beta chain) was documented in a study of cytomegalovirus exposure and HLA in healthy donors. The PCR made use of 60 Vbeta and 13 Jbeta primers. Clones were read by immunoSEQ multiplex PCR, and TCRdb kept only the in-frame ones, dropping some. The sample data list tens of thousands of clones. The CDR3 totals 18 residues. Trimming shortened V by 2 bases and J by 0 bases, and 14 bases separated the two germline ends. CDR1 is SGHTA and CDR2 is FQGNSA in the germline V gene. Comment on this clone: Its target is unknown.

Overall study results and limits: In a later analysis, V- and J-gene trimming of beta chains associated with a DCLRE1C missense variant, replicated independently.

The receptor was derived from a female donor in good health and CMV-seropositive. This chain links TRBV7-2 with TRBJ2-6; D is perhaps TRBD1 (5 bases). Sequenced material: PBMCs. Written as DNA, the CDR3 is TGTGCCAGCAGCTTATGGGCCAGGGCCCTCTCTGGGGCCAACGTCCTGACTTTC. As protein: CASSLWARALSGANVLTF.